The next 6 T cell receptor beta chains were all read from a single sample in a study of blood T cell repertoires in COVID-19. TCRdb's copy holds only in-frame clones and misses some; the assay was immunoSEQ multiplex PCR. The repertoire holds about 310,000 clones, with more than 75% as singletons. Material for sequencing was peripheral blood. These receptors originate from a middle-aged man with active or convalescent COVID-19.

This chain joins TRBV5-4 and TRBJ2-7, with D tentatively TRBD2 (6 bases). CDR1 is SGHNT, CDR2 YYREEE, per germline (reference sequence). The CDR3 totals 16 residues. Between the trimmed V and J ends, which lost 4 bases and 9 bases, there was a span of 26 bases. The CDR3 is CASSPPGGAGLEGQYF. In DNA, the CDR3 is TGTGCCAGCAGCCCTCCCGGCGGGGCGGGGTTGGAGGGGCAGTACTTC.

The chain has TRBV2 and TRBJ1-5, with 8 bases matching TRBD1. Germline values: CDR1 SNHLY, CDR2 FYNNEI. With V trimmed by 2 bases and J by 1 base, 7 bases remained unmatched. The CDR3 extends over 17 amino acids. The CDR3 coding sequence is TGTGCCAGCAGTGAATTGTCAGGGGGCTTCAGCAATCAGCCCCAGCATTTT. Protein: CASSELSGGFSNQPQHF.

J is TRBJ1-2 and V is TRBV2; D gene unclear. V was pared by 3 bases and J by 2 bases, with 13 bases between. Germline values: CDR1 SNHLY, CDR2 FYNNEI. This CDR3 comprises 15 residues. This CDR3 is CASSEDFAGNYGYTF. As DNA, the CDR3 is TGTGCCAGCAGTGAGGATTTCGCCGGGAACTATGGCTACACCTTC.

The table lists this clone with a few counts. The chain has TRBV5-1 and TRBJ2-2; TRBD1 agrees at 10 bases. The CDR3 spans 15 residues. V was pared by 3 bases and J by 3 bases, with 2 bases of the junction left unmatched. Germline lookup yields CDR1 SGHRS and CDR2 YFSETQ. In DNA, the CDR3 is TGCGCCAGCAGCTCGGGACAGGGGCACACCGGGGAGCTGTTTTTT. This sequence encodes CASSSGQGHTGELFF.

This sequence joins TRBV6-6 and TRBJ1-3; D might be TRBD1 (5 bases). Trimming pared 5 bases from V and 0 bases from J, leaving 11 bases between. The CDR3 spans 15 residues. Germline CDR1 MNHNY, CDR2 SVGAGI (reference sequence). The DNA of the CDR3 is TGTGCCAGCAGTCCCAGGGAAAACTCTGGAAACACCATATATTTT. Encoded protein: CASSPRENSGNTIYF.

This clone was counted a single time. This chain connects TRBV7-2 to TRBJ2-7; D unresolved. The CDR3 extends over 13 amino acids. Per germline, CDR1 SGHTA and CDR2 FQGNSA. The V gene lost 3 bases and the J gene lost 6 bases, with 12 bases spanning the gap. The CDR3: CASSFSSPGEQYF. For the CDR3, the DNA is TGTGCCAGCAGCTTCTCGTCCCCGGGCGAGCAGTACTTC.